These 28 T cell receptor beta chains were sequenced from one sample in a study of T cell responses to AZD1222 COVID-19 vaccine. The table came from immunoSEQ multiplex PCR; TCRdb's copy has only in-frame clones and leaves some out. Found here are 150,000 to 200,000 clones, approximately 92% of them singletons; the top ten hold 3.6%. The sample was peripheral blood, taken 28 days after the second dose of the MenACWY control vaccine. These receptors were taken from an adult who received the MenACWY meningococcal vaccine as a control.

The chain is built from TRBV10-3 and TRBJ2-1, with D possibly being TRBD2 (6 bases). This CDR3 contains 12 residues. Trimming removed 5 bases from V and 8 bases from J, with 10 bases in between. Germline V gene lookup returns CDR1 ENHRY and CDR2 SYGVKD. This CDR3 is CAISRDFYEQFF. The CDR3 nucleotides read TGTGCCATCAGTCGGGACTTTTATGAGCAGTTCTTC.

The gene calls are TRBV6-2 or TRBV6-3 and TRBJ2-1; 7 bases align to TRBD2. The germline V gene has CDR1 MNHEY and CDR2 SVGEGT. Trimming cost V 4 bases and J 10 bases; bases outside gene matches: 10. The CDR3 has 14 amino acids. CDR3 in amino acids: CASSWVAGSSEQFF. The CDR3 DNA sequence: TGTGCCAGCAGTTGGGTAGCGGGTAGCTCGGAGCAGTTCTTC.

CDR3 coding DNA: TGTGCCAGCAGTTCCTCTCTAAATGAGCAGTTCTTC. The encoded protein is CASSSSLNEQFF. The rearrangement uses TRBV6-5 and TRBJ2-1; D gene uncertain. V was cut by 4 bases and J by 7 bases, with 8 bases left in between. Germline CDR1 is MNHEY and CDR2 is SVGAGI. There are 12 residues in the CDR3.

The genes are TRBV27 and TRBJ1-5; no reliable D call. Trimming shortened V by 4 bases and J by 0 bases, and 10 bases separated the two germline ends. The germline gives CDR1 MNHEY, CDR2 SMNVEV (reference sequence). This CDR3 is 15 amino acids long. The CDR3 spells CASSSRGVSNQPQHF. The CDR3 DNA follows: TGTGCCAGCAGTTCCCGGGGAGTTAGCAATCAGCCCCAGCATTTT.

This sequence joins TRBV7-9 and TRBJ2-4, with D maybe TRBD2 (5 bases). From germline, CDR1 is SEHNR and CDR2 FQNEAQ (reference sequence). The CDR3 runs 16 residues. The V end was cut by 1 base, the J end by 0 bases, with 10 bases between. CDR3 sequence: CASSLGGNGAKNIQYF. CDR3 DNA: TGTGCCAGCAGCTTAGGAGGGAACGGAGCCAAAAACATTCAGTACTTC.

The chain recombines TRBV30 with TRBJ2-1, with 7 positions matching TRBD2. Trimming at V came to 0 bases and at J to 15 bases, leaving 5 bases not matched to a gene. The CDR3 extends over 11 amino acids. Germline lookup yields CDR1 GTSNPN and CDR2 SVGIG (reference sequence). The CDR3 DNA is TGTGCCTGGAGTGTCAAGCGGGGCCGGTTCTTC. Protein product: CAWSVKRGRFF.

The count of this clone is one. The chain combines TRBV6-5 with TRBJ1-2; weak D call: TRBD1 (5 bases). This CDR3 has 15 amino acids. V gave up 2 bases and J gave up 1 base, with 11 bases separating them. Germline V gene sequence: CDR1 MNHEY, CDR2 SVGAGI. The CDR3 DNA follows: TGTGCCAGCAGTTACGCGCAGGGAATTAACTATGGCTACACCTTC. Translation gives CASSYAQGINYGYTF.

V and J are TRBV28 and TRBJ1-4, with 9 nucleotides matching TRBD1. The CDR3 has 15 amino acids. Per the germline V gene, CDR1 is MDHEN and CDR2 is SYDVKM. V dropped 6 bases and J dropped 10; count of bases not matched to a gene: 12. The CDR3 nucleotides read TGTGCCAGCAGCCTACAACAGGGGGCGCTTGGAAAACTGTTTTTT. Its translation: CASSLQQGALGKLFF.

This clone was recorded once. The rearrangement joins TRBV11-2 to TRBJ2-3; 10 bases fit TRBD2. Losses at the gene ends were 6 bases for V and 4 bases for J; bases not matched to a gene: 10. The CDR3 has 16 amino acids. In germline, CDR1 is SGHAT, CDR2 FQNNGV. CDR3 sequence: CASRERGAGGPDTQYF. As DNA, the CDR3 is TGTGCCAGCAGGGAAAGGGGAGCGGGAGGGCCAGATACGCAGTATTTT.

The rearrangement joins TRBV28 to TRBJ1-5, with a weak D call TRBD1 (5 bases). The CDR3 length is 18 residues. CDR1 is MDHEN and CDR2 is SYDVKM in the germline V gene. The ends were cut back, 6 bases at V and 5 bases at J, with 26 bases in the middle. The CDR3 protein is CASRGARVLRPGDQPQHF. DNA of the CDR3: TGTGCCAGCAGAGGGGCCAGGGTTTTAAGACCGGGGGATCAGCCCCAGCATTTT. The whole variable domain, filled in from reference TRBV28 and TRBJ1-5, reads DVKVTQSSRYLVKRTGEKVFLECVQDMDHENMFWYRQDPGLGLRLIYFSYDVKMKEKGDIPEGYSVSREKKERFSLILESASTNQTSMYLCASRGARVLRPGDQPQHFGDGTRLSIL.

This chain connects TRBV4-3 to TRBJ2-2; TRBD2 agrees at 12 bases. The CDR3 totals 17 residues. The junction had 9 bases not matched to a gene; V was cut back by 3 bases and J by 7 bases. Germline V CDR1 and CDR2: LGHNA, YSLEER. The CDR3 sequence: CASSHELAGGSYGELFF. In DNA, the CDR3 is TGCGCCAGCAGCCATGAACTAGCGGGAGGATCTTACGGGGAGCTGTTTTTT.

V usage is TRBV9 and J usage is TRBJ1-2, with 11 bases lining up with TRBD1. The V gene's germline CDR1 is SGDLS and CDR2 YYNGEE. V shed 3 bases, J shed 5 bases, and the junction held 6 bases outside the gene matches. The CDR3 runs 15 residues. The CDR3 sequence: CASSDGTGGAYGYTF. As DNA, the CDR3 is TGTGCCAGCAGCGACGGGACAGGGGGAGCTTATGGCTACACCTTC. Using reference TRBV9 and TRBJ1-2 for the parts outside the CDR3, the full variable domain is DSGVTQTPKHLITATGQRVTLRCSPRSGDLSVYWYQQSLDQGLQFLIQYYNGEERAKGNILERFSAQQFPDLHSELNLSSLELGDSALYFCASSDGTGGAYGYTFGSGTRLTVV.

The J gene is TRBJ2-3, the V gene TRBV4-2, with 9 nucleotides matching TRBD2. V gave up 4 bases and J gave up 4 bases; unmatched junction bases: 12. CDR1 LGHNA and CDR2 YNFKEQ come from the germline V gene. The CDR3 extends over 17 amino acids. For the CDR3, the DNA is TGTGCCAGCAGCCCCTTCCTAGCGGGACGAGCGTCAGATACGCAGTATTTT. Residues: CASSPFLAGRASDTQYF.

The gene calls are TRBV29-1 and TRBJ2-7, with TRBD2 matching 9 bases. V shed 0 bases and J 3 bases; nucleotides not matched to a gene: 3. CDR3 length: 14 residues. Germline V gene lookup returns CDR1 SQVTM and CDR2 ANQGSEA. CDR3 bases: TGCAGCGTTGAAGATCGGCGGGAGGGCTACGAGCAGTACTTC. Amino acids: CSVEDRREGYEQYF.

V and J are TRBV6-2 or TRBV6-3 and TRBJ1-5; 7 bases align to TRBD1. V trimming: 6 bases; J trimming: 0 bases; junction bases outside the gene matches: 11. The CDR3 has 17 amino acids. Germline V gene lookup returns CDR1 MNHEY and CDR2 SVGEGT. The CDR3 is CASSPDRVEFSNQPQHF. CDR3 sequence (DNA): TGTGCCAGCAGCCCCGACAGGGTCGAGTTTAGCAATCAGCCCCAGCATTTT.

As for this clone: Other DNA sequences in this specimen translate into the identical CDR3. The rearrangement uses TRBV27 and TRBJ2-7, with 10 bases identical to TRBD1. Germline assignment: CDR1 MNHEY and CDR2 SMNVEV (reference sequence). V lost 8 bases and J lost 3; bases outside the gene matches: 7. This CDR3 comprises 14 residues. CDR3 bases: TGTGCCAGCTCCCTAGGGGACAGGGGCTACGAGCAGTACTTC. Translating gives CASSLGDRGYEQYF.

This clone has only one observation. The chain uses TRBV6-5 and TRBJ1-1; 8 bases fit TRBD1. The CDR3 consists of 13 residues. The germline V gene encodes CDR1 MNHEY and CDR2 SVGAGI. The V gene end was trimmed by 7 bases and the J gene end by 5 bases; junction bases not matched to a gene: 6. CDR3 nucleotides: TGTGCCAGCATTGGACAGGGCGGAACTGAAGCTTTCTTT. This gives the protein CASIGQGGTEAFF.

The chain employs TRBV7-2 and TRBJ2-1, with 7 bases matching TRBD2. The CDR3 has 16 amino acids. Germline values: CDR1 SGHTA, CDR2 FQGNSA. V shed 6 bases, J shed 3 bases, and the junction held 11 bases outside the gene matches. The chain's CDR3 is CASSRRERDVYNEQFF. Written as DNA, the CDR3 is TGTGCCAGCAGTCGCAGGGAGCGGGACGTCTACAATGAGCAGTTCTTC.

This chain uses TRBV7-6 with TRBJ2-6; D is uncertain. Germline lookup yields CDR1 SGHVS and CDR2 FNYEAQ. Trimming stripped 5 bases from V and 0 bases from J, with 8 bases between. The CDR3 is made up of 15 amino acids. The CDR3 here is CASSPVRSGANVLTF. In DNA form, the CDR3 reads TGTGCCAGCAGCCCCGTCCGCTCTGGGGCCAACGTCCTGACTTTC.

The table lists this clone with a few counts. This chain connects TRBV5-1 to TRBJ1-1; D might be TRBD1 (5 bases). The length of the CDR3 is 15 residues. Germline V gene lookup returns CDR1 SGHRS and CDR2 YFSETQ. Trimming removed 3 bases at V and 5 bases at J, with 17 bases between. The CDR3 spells CASSSFGAGETEAFF. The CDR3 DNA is TGCGCCAGCAGCTCATTTGGGGCGGGGGAAACTGAAGCTTTCTTT.

CDR3 DNA: TGTGCCAGCAGTTTTAGGGAGAATGAGCAGTTCTTC. Translation: CASSFRENEQFF. This chain joins TRBV27 and TRBJ2-1, with a weak D call TRBD2 (5 bases). Trimming took off 3 bases at V and 7 bases at J, with 7 bases between the two ends. The CDR3 extends over 12 amino acids. CDR1 MNHEY and CDR2 SMNVEV come from the germline V gene (reference sequence).

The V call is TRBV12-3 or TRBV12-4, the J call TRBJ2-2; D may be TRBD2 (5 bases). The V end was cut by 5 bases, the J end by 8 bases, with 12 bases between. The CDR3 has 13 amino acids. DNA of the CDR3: TGTGCCAGCAGTCCCCGCCCGGGGGGGGAGCTGTTTTTT. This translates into CASSPRPGGELFF.

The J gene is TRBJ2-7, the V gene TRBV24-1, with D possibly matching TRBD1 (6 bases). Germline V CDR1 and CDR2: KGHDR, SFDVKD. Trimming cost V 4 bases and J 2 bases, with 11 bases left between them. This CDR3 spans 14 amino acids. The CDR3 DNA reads TGTGCCACCAGTGACAGGGGCCCTACCTACGAGCAGTACTTC. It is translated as CATSDRGPTYEQYF.

The CDR3 here is CASSLNLGDEAVEQYF. CDR3 sequence (DNA): TGTGCCAGCTCACTCAACCTGGGCGACGAGGCTGTGGAGCAGTACTTC. This chain connects TRBV18 to TRBJ2-7; D remains ambiguous. This CDR3 has 16 amino acids. Germline V gives CDR1 KGHSH, CDR2 LQKENI. The germline V and J ends were trimmed by 4 bases and 7 bases, with 23 bases remaining between them.

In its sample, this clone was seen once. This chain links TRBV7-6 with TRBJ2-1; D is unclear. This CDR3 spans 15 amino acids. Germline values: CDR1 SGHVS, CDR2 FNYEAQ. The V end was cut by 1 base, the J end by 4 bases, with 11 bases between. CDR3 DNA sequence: TGTGCCAGCAGCTTAGAGCTGGGTCCTTACAATGAGCAGTTCTTC. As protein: CASSLELGPYNEQFF.

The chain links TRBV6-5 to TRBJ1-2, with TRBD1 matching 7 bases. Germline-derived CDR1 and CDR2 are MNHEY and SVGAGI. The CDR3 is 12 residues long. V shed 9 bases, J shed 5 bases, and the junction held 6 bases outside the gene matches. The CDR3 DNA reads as TGTGCCAGTTCAGACAGGGATTATGGCTACACCTTC. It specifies CASSDRDYGYTF.

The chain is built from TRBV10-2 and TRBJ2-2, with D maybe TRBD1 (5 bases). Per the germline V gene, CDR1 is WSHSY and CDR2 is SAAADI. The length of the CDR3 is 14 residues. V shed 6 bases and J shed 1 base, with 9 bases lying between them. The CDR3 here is CASSLTGNTGELFF. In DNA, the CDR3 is TGCGCCAGCAGCCTAACAGGGAACACCGGGGAGCTGTTTTTT.

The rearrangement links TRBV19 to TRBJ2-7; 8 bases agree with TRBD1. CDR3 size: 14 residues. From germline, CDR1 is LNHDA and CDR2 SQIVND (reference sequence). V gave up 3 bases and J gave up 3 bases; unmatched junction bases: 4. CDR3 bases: TGTGCCAGTAGTATGACAGGGGATCACTACGAGCAGTACTTC. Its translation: CASSMTGDHYEQYF.